The rows below give T cell receptor beta chains drawn from one sample of a study of blood T cell repertoires in COVID-19. Produced via immunoSEQ multiplex PCR; TCRdb's table is partial and in-frame only. This sample has 150,000 to 200,000 clones, with about 87% found just once. Material: peripheral blood. The receptor set was obtained from a man aged 55 to 70 with acute or convalescent COVID-19. CDR3s include the opening cysteine and the closing phenylalanine or tryptophan. The D gene is left open where the match is weak. Where a row states a size, it is once, few, many or the class of an expanded clone; other rows omit it.

D,V,J,size,DNA,CDR3
NA,TRBV27,TRBJ1-3,NA,TGTGCCAGCAGTCCCCGACAGGTATTCTCTGGAAACACCATATATTTT,CASSPRQVFSGNTIYF
TRBD1,TRBV10-3,TRBJ1-1,NA,TGTGCCATGGGTTTACAGGGGGCGCATTTTTGGGACACTGAAGCTTTCTTT,CAMGLQGAHFWDTEAFF
TRBD1,TRBV5-1,TRBJ1-2,NA,TGCGCCAGCAGCGCGTCGGGACAGACGACTATTGGCTACACCTTC,CASSASGQTTIGYTF
NA,TRBV5-1,TRBJ2-2,NA,TGCGCCAGCGATAACGGGGTGCGGGGACGTACCGGGGAGCTGTTTTTT,CASDNGVRGRTGELFF
TRBD1,TRBV10-3,TRBJ1-5,NA,TGTGCCATCAGTCCAGGGGGACTCATGCCCCAGCATTTT,CAISPGGLMPQHF
NA,TRBV19,TRBJ1-1,NA,TGTGCCAGTAGTATTACCCCGGGGTCTAGCACTGAAGCTTTCTTT,CASSITPGSSTEAFF
NA,TRBV12-3/TRBV12-4,TRBJ1-2,NA,TGTGCCAGCAGGTCAACAGGGTACGATGGCTACACCTTC,CASRSTGYDGYTF
NA,TRBV27,TRBJ1-3,NA,TGTGCCAGCAGTTTTTCCACAACTGGAAACACCATATATTTT,CASSFSTTGNTIYF
TRBD1,TRBV5-1,TRBJ1-2,once,TGCGCCAGCAGCTTGGAGACAGGGAACTATGGCTACACCTTC,CASSLETGNYGYTF
TRBD2,TRBV19,TRBJ2-7,once,TGTGCCAGTAGTATAGGAGCGGGAGGATACTACGAGCAGTACTTC,CASSIGAGGYYEQYF
NA,TRBV11-3,TRBJ2-3,once,TGTGCCAGCAGCAGGGGGTTCACGCAGTATTTT,CASSRGFTQYF
TRBD1,TRBV5-1,TRBJ2-7,NA,TGCGCCAGCAGCTTGGCCCAGGGACAGGGGCTCTACGAGCAGTACTTC,CASSLAQGQGLYEQYF